The 3 T cell receptor beta chains given below trace back to one sample, sequenced in a study of T cell responses to AZD1222 COVID-19 vaccine. The table came from immunoSEQ multiplex PCR; TCRdb's copy has only in-frame clones and leaves some out. There are tens of thousands of clones in the sample; roughly 84% occur only once, and approximately 25% lies in the top ten. This sample comprised peripheral blood, obtained on day 0 of AZD1222 vaccination. These receptors were collected from an adult in good health.

The chain recombines TRBV2 with TRBJ2-7, with D possibly matching TRBD2 (5 bases). Germline V lookup: CDR1 SNHLY, CDR2 FYNNEI. V gave up 0 bases and J gave up 4 bases, with 16 bases separating them. The CDR3 is made up of 16 amino acids. CDR3 protein: CASSEALRETDYEQYF. CDR3 coding DNA: TGTGCCAGCAGTGAAGCGCTTAGGGAGACCGATTACGAGCAGTACTTC.

The rearrangement links TRBV27 to TRBJ1-1; D call uncertain. The V and J ends lost 1 base and 3 bases respectively, with 9 bases between them. CDR3 size: 14 residues. In germline, CDR1 is MNHEY, CDR2 SMNVEV (reference sequence). The chain's CDR3 is CASSLLDSYTEAFF. DNA for the CDR3: TGTGCCAGCAGTTTATTGGATTCTTACACTGAAGCTTTCTTT.

The gene calls are TRBV10-1 and TRBJ1-1, with D unclear. V lost 3 bases to trimming and J lost 1 base, with 9 bases between them. Germline assignment: CDR1 WNHNN and CDR2 SYGVQD (reference sequence). The CDR3 loop spans 14 amino acids. The CDR3 protein is CASSENPTNTEAFF. CDR3 DNA sequence: TGCGCCAGCAGTGAAAACCCCACGAACACTGAAGCTTTCTTT.